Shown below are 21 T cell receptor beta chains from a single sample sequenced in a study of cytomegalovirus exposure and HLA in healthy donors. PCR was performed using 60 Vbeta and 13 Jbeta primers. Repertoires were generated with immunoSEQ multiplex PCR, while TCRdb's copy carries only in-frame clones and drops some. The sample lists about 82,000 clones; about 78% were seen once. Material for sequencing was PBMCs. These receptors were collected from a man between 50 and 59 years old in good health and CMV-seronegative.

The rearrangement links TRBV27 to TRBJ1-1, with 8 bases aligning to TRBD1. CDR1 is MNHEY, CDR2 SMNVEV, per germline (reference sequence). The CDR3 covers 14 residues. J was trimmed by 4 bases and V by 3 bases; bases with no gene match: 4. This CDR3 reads CASSFDRGGTEAFF. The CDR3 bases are TGTGCCAGCAGTTTCGACAGGGGAGGCACTGAAGCTTTCTTT.

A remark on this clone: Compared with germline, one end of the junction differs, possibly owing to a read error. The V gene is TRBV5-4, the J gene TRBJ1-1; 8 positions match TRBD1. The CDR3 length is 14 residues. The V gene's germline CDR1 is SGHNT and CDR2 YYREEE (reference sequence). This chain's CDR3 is CASSPGQEKAEAFF. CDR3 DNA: TGCGCCAGCAGCCCGGGACAGGAAAAAGCTGAAGCTTTCTTT.

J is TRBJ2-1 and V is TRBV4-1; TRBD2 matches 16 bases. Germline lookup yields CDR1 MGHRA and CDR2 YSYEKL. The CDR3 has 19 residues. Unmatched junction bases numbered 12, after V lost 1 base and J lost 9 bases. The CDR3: CASSQGRPGLAGGPGEQFF. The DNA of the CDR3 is TGCGCCAGCAGCCAAGGGCGGCCGGGACTAGCGGGGGGGCCTGGTGAGCAGTTCTTC.

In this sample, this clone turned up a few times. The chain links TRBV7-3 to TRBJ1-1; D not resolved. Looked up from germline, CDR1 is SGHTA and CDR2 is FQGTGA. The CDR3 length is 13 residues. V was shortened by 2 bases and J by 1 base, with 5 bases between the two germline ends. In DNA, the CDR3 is TGTGCCAGCAGCTTACAGCGGAACACTGAAGCTTTCTTT. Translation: CASSLQRNTEAFF. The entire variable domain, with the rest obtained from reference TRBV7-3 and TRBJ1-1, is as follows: GAGVSQTPSNKVTEKGKYVELRCDPISGHTALYWYRQSLGQGPEFLIYFQGTGAADDSGLPNDRFFAVRPEGSVSTLKIQRTERGDSAVYLCASSLQRNTEAFFGQGTRLTVV.

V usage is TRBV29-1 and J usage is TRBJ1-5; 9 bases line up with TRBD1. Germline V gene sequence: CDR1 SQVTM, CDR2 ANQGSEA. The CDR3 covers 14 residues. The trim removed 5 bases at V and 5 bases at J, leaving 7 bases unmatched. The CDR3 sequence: CSVRGQGTDQPQHF. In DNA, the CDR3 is TGCAGCGTTAGGGGACAGGGAACGGATCAGCCCCAGCATTTT.

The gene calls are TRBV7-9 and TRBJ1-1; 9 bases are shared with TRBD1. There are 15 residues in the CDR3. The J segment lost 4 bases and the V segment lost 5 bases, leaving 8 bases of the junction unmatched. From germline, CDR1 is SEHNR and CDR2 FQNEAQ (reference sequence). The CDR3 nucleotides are TGTGCCAGCAGCCCACAGGACAGGGGAGGCACTGAAGCTTTCTTT. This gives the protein CASSPQDRGGTEAFF.

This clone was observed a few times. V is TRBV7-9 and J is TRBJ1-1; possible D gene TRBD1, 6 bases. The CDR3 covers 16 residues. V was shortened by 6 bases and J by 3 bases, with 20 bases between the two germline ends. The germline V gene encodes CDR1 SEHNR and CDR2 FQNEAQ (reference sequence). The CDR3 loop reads CASRLGGGGAHTEAFF. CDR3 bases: TGTGCCAGCAGACTAGGGGGTGGGGGGGCACACACTGAAGCTTTCTTT.

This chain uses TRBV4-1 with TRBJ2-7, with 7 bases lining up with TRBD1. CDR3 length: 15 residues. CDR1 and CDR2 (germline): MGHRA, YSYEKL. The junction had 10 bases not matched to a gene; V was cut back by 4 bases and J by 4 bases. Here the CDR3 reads CASSPTGTATYEQYF. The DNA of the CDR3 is TGCGCCAGCAGCCCTACCGGGACAGCCACTTACGAGCAGTACTTC.

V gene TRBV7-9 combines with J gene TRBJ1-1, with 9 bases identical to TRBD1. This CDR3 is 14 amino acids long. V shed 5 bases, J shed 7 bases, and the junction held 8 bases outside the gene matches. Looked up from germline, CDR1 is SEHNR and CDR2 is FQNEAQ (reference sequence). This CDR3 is CASSDPTGGIEAFF. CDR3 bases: TGTGCCAGCAGCGACCCCACAGGGGGCATTGAAGCTTTCTTT.

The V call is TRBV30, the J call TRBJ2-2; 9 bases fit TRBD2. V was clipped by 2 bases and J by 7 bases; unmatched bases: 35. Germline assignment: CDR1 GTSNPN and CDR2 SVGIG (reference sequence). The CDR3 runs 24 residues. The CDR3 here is CAWSHSGRGPGVVRRGGRVGELFF. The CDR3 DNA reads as TGTGCCTGGAGTCACAGTGGGAGAGGGCCTGGAGTAGTCCGGCGGGGGGGCCGAGTCGGGGAGCTGTTTTTT.

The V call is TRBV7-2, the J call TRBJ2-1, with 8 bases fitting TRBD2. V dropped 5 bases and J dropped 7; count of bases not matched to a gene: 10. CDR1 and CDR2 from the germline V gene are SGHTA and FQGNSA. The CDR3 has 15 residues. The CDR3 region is CASSSKRGLMNEQFF. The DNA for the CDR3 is TGTGCCAGCAGCAGTAAGCGGGGGCTTATGAATGAGCAGTTCTTC.

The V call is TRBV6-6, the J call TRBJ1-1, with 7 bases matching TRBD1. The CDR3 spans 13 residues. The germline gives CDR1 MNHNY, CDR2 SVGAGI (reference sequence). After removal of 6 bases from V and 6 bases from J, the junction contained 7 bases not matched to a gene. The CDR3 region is CASRDREWAEAFF. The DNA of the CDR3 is TGTGCCAGCAGAGACAGGGAATGGGCTGAAGCTTTCTTT.

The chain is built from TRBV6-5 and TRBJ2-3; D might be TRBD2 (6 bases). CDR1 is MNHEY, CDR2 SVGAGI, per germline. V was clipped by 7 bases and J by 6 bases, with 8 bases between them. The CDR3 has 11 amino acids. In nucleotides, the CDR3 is TGTGCCAGCACACGGGGGGATACGCAGTATTTT. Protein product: CASTRGDTQYF.

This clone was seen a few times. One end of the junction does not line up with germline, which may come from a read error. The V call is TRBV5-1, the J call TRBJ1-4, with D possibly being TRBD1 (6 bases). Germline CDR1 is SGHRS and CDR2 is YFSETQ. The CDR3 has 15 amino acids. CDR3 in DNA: TGCGCCAGCAGCCCTCGGACAGCAACTAATGAAAGACTGTTTTTT. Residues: CASSPRTATNERLFF.

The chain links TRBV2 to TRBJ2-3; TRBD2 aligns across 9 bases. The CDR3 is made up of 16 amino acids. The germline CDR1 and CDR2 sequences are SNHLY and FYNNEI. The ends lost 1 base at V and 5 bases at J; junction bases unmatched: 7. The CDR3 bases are TGTGCCAGCAGTGAAGGTAGCGGGGGACCAAGAGATACGCAGTATTTT. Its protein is CASSEGSGGPRDTQYF.

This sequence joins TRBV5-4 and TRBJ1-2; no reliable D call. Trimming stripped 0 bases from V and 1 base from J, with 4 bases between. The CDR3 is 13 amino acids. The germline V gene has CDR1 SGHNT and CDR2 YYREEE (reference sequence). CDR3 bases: TGTGCCAGCAGCTTGGCCAGTAACTATGGCTACACCTTC. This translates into CASSLASNYGYTF.

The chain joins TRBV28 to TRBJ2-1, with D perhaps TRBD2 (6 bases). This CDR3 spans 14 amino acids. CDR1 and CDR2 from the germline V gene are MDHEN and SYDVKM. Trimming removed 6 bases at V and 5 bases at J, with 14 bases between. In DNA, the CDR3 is TGTGCCAGCAGCGCCCCTCGGGGGAACAATGAGCAGTTCTTC. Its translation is CASSAPRGNNEQFF.

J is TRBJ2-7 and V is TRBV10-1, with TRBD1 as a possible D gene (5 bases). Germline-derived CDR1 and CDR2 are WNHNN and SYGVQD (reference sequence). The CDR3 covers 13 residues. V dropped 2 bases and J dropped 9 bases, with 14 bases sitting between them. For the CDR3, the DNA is TGCGCCAGCAGTGAGAGGGGAATTTCGGCGCAGTACTTC. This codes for CASSERGISAQYF.

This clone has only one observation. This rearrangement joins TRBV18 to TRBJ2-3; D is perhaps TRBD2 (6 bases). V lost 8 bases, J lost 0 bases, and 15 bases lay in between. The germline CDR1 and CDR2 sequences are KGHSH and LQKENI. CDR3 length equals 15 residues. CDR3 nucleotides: TGTGCCAGCACCCGGACTACTACTAGCACAGATACGCAGTATTTT. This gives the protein CASTRTTTSTDTQYF.

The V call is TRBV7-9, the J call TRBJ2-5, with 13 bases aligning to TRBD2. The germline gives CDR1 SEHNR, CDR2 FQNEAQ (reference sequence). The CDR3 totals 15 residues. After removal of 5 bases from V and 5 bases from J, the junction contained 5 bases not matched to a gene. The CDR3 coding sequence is TGTGCCAGCAGCCCACTAGCGGGGGGGCTGGAGACCCAGTACTTC. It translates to CASSPLAGGLETQYF.

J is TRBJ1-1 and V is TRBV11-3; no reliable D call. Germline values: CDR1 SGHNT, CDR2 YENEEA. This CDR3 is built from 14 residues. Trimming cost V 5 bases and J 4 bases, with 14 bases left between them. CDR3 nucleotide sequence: TGTGCCAGCAGCCCCGAAGGTCGAGGCACTGAAGCTTTCTTT. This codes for CASSPEGRGTEAFF.